The text below deals with one TCR beta chain. The antigen is not known. The sample is drawn from a study of radiotherapy plus CTLA-4 blockade in lung cancer. The study, taken as a whole, reports: In blood, TCR clones derived from the tumor expanded after radiotherapy plus ipilimumab.

TCRdb's copy holds only in-frame clones and misses some; the assay was immunoSEQ multiplex PCR. Of 45,000 to 55,000 clones listed, approximately 90% were seen once; the top ten hold around 7.6%. J gave up 10 bases and V 1 base, and 0 bases lay outside the gene matches. The CDR3 has 14 amino acids. Per the germline V gene, CDR1 is MNHEY and CDR2 is SMNVEV (reference sequence). Sequencing used peripheral blood, obtained from a patient treated with radiotherapy plus ipilimumab. The clonotype comes from a human donor with non-small cell lung cancer whose response to radiotherapy plus ipilimumab could not be evaluated. The chain combines TRBV27 with TRBJ1-6; 11 bases line up with TRBD1. CDR3 loop: CASSLWDRGSPLHF. The CDR3 bases are TGTGCCAGCAGTTTATGGGACAGGGGGTCACCCCTCCACTTT.